A selection of T cell receptor beta chains follows, all from one sample in a study of blood T cell repertoires in COVID-19. Profiled with immunoSEQ multiplex PCR; TCRdb holds only in-frame clones, not every one. The sample has roughly 150,000 clones, more than 80% seen once. The material sequenced was peripheral blood. These receptors were obtained from a woman aged 60-75 years with COVID-19, enrolled during active disease. Both conserved end residues are part of each CDR3. Each record gives: clone size, J gene, V gene, D gene, CDR3 protein, CDR3 DNA. The D gene is left open where the match is weak. Not all rows give a size; the values are once, few, many and, for expanded clones, a class.

abundance: once
j_gene: TRBJ1-1
v_gene: TRBV19
d_gene: TRBD1
CDR3aa: CASSQMTGASEAFF
CDR3nt: TGTGCCAGTAGTCAGATGACAGGGGCGAGTGAAGCTTTCTTT

abundance: -
j_gene: TRBJ1-6
v_gene: TRBV6-4
d_gene: -
CDR3aa: CASSLDRYNSPLHF
CDR3nt: TGTGCCAGCAGCCTGGACAGATATAATTCACCCCTCCACTTT

abundance: -
j_gene: TRBJ2-2
v_gene: TRBV9
d_gene: TRBD1
CDR3aa: CASSPGQGSPGELFF
CDR3nt: TGTGCCAGCAGCCCGGGACAGGGTAGCCCCGGGGAGCTGTTTTTT

abundance: -
j_gene: TRBJ2-7
v_gene: TRBV7-2
d_gene: TRBD1
CDR3aa: CASSLVGGQGGEQYF
CDR3nt: TGTGCCAGCAGCTTAGTTGGCGGACAGGGGGGCGAGCAGTACTTC

abundance: -
j_gene: TRBJ1-1
v_gene: TRBV3-1/TRBV3-2
d_gene: -
CDR3aa: CASSLGGREAFF
CDR3nt: TGTGCCAGCAGCCTCGGGGGGAGGGAAGCTTTCTTT

abundance: -
j_gene: TRBJ1-5
v_gene: TRBV19
d_gene: TRBD1
CDR3aa: CASSLTGDNQPQHF
CDR3nt: TGTGCCAGTAGCCTTACAGGGGACAATCAGCCCCAGCATTTT

abundance: -
j_gene: TRBJ2-2
v_gene: TRBV5-5
d_gene: TRBD1
CDR3aa: CASRNRGSNTGELFF
CDR3nt: TGTGCCAGCAGGAACAGGGGGTCGAACACCGGGGAGCTGTTTTTT

abundance: -
j_gene: TRBJ1-2
v_gene: TRBV6-2/TRBV6-3
d_gene: -
CDR3aa: CASSYRRGIYGYTF
CDR3nt: TGTGCCAGCAGTTACCGGCGGGGGATCTATGGCTACACCTTC

abundance: -
j_gene: TRBJ1-2
v_gene: TRBV29-1
d_gene: -
CDR3aa: CSVEDASQALTF
CDR3nt: TGCAGCGTTGAAGACGCTTCGCAGGCACTCACCTTC

abundance: -
j_gene: TRBJ1-5
v_gene: TRBV19
d_gene: -
CDR3aa: CASGTSTGGHQPQHF
CDR3nt: TGTGCCAGTGGTACCTCGACCGGGGGGCATCAGCCCCAGCATTTT

abundance: -
j_gene: TRBJ1-3
v_gene: TRBV4-2
d_gene: -
CDR3aa: CASSQVGGMASSGNTIYF
CDR3nt: TGTGCCAGCAGCCAAGTTGGGGGCATGGCCAGCTCTGGAAACACCATATATTTT

abundance: -
j_gene: TRBJ2-1
v_gene: TRBV5-1
d_gene: TRBD1
CDR3aa: CASQVQGAPSYNEQFF
CDR3nt: TGCGCCAGCCAGGTACAGGGGGCCCCCTCCTACAATGAGCAGTTCTTC

abundance: -
j_gene: TRBJ2-5
v_gene: TRBV10-3
d_gene: TRBD2
CDR3aa: CASTSGRGGGETQYF
CDR3nt: TGTGCCAGCACTAGCGGAAGAGGTGGTGGGGAGACCCAGTACTTC

abundance: -
j_gene: TRBJ1-2
v_gene: TRBV5-1
d_gene: TRBD1
CDR3aa: CASSEGTGAAYGYTF
CDR3nt: TGCGCCAGCAGCGAAGGAACAGGGGCGGCCTATGGCTACACCTTC

abundance: -
j_gene: TRBJ2-3
v_gene: TRBV4-2
d_gene: TRBD2
CDR3aa: CASSPSGGVTDTQYF
CDR3nt: TGTGCCAGCAGCCCCAGCGGGGGGGTCACAGATACGCAGTATTTT

abundance: -
j_gene: TRBJ1-6
v_gene: TRBV5-1
d_gene: TRBD1
CDR3aa: CASSTTTTGTSPLHF
CDR3nt: TGCGCCAGCAGCACGACCACGACAGGGACCTCTCCCCTCCACTTT

abundance: -
j_gene: TRBJ1-1
v_gene: TRBV27
d_gene: -
CDR3aa: CASSLSVFTEAFF
CDR3nt: TGTGCCAGCAGTTTATCTGTATTCACTGAAGCTTTCTTT

abundance: -
j_gene: TRBJ1-1
v_gene: TRBV5-1
d_gene: -
CDR3aa: CASSLGGAGTEAFF
CDR3nt: TGCGCCAGCAGCTTAGGGGGGGCTGGAACTGAAGCTTTCTTT

abundance: -
j_gene: TRBJ1-1
v_gene: TRBV5-4
d_gene: TRBD1
CDR3aa: CASSLTGGTEAFF
CDR3nt: TGTGCCAGCAGCTTAACAGGGGGCACTGAAGCTTTCTTT

abundance: -
j_gene: TRBJ1-2
v_gene: TRBV3-1/TRBV3-2
d_gene: -
CDR3aa: CASSQGTSGYGYTF
CDR3nt: TGTGCCAGCAGCCAAGGGACTTCGGGCTATGGCTACACCTTC

abundance: -
j_gene: TRBJ2-3
v_gene: TRBV6-5
d_gene: TRBD2
CDR3aa: CASRSAGDADTQYF
CDR3nt: TGTGCCAGCAGATCAGCGGGGGATGCAGATACGCAGTATTTT

abundance: -
j_gene: TRBJ1-2
v_gene: TRBV19
d_gene: -
CDR3aa: CASSISEYGYTF
CDR3nt: TGTGCCAGTAGTATCTCAGAATATGGCTACACCTTC

abundance: -
j_gene: TRBJ1-1
v_gene: TRBV2
d_gene: -
CDR3aa: CASSDPGGRTEAFF
CDR3nt: TGTGCCAGCAGTGACCCCGGCGGAAGGACTGAAGCTTTCTTT

abundance: few
j_gene: TRBJ1-4
v_gene: TRBV6-2/TRBV6-3
d_gene: -
CDR3aa: CASSFAEKLFF
CDR3nt: TGTGCCAGCAGTTTCGCGGAAAAACTGTTTTTT

abundance: -
j_gene: TRBJ1-1
v_gene: TRBV7-2
d_gene: -
CDR3aa: CASSSPFTEAFF
CDR3nt: TGTGCCAGCAGCTCCCCCTTCACTGAAGCTTTCTTT

abundance: -
j_gene: TRBJ1-1
v_gene: TRBV2
d_gene: TRBD1
CDR3aa: CASQTPRQGNREAFF
CDR3nt: TGTGCCAGCCAGACACCAAGACAGGGAAACCGAGAAGCTTTCTTT

abundance: -
j_gene: TRBJ1-3
v_gene: TRBV5-3
d_gene: -
CDR3aa: CASKGDRSSGNTIYF
CDR3nt: TGTGCCAGCAAGGGAGACAGGTCCTCTGGAAACACCATATATTTT

abundance: once
j_gene: TRBJ1-1
v_gene: TRBV4-3
d_gene: TRBD1
CDR3aa: CASSQEGDRGQTEAFF
CDR3nt: TGCGCCAGCAGCCAAGAGGGTGACAGGGGGCAGACTGAAGCTTTCTTT

abundance: -
j_gene: TRBJ2-3
v_gene: TRBV5-1
d_gene: TRBD2
CDR3aa: CASSSRQGLAGTDTQYF
CDR3nt: TGCGCCAGCAGCTCCCGACAAGGACTAGCGGGGACAGATACGCAGTATTTT

abundance: -
j_gene: TRBJ1-1
v_gene: TRBV12-5
d_gene: TRBD1
CDR3aa: CASGPDRVSEAFF
CDR3nt: TGTGCTAGTGGCCCGGACAGGGTATCCGAAGCTTTCTTT

abundance: -
j_gene: TRBJ1-1
v_gene: TRBV19
d_gene: TRBD1
CDR3aa: CASSRQGNTEAFF
CDR3nt: TGTGCCAGTAGTAGACAGGGGAACACTGAAGCTTTCTTT

abundance: -
j_gene: TRBJ2-1
v_gene: TRBV9
d_gene: -
CDR3aa: CASSVAENNEQFF
CDR3nt: TGTGCCAGCAGCGTAGCGGAGAACAATGAGCAGTTCTTC